The clone carrying this TCR beta chain was seen ten or more times. Antigen specificity is unknown. Trimming cost V 0 bases and J 6 bases, with 18 bases left between them. Germline assignment: CDR1 DFQATT and CDR2 SNEGSKA (reference sequence). The CDR3 extends over 16 amino acids. The data are from a study of T-cell reconstitution after alpha-beta-depleted transplantation in children. The study, taken as a whole, reports: In some patients, recipient T cells and intrathymic progenitors surviving conditioning explained high day-60 diversity. About two months after transplant, alpha-beta T cells reportedly came from several hundred expanded graft clones. T-cell counts and diversity at one year following transplant were attributed mainly to newly produced T cells.

The library targeted TCRbeta and was prepared with unique molecular identifiers. TCRdb used MiXCR to reprocess the PCR reads, holding one entry per CDR3 protein. The sample contains some 450,000 distinct CDR3 sequences, around 46% of which appear only once. This specimen consisted of PBMCs, obtained before TCRalphabeta/CD19-depleted stem cell transplant. The sequence derives from a girl aged 2-9 years with aplastic anemia, due to receive a stem cell transplant. The chain joins TRBV20-1 to TRBJ1-5, with TRBD1 as a possible D gene (5 bases). CDR3 nucleotides: TGCAGTGCTAGAGATGGTGGGGGGTCTTGGAGTCAGCCCCAGCATTTT. Its protein product is CSARDGGGSWSQPQHF.